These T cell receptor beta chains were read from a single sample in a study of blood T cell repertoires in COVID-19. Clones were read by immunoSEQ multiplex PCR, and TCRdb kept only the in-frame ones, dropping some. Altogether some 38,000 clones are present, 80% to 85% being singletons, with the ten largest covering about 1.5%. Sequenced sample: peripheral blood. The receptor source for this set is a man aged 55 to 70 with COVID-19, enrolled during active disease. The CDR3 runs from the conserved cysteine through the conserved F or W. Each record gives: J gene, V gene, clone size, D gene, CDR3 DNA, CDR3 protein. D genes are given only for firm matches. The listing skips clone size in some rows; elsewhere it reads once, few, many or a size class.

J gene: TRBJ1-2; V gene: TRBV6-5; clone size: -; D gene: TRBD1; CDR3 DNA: TGTGCCAGCAGTACGGACAGGGGGCGCGGCTATGGCTACACCTTC; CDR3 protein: CASSTDRGRGYGYTF
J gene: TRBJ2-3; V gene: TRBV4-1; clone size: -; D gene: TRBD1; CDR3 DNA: TGCGCCAGCAGCCTACAGGGGACTACGCAGTATTTT; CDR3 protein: CASSLQGTTQYF
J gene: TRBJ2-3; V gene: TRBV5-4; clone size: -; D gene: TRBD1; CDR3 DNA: TGTGCCAGCGAGGGGAGGGACAGGGGGCCAGATACGCAGTATTTT; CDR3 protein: CASEGRDRGPDTQYF
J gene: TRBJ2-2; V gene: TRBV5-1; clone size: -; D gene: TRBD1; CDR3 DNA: TGCGCCAGCCGCTTGGGGGGACAGGGAACCGGGGAGCTGTTTTTT; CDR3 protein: CASRLGGQGTGELFF
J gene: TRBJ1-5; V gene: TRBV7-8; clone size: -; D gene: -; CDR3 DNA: TGTGCCAGCAGCTTAAATGAGTTAAATCAGCCCCAGCATTTT; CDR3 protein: CASSLNELNQPQHF
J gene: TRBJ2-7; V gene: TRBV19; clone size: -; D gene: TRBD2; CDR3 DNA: TGTGCCAGTAGTTTTGACGGGGGGTTCAACGAGCAGTACTTC; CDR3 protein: CASSFDGGFNEQYF
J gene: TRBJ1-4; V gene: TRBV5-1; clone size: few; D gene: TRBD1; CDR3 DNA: TGCGCCAGCAGCGCAGGGGGCTCCATCAATGAAAAACTGTTTTTT; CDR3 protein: CASSAGGSINEKLFF
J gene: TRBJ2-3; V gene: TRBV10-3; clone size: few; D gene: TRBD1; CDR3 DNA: TGTGCCATCAGGACTCCGGACAGGGGGATAGATACGCAGTATTTT; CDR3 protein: CAIRTPDRGIDTQYF
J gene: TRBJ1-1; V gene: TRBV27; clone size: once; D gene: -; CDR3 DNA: TGTGCCAGCAGTTCCCAGGGGTTGCGAGCTTTCTTT; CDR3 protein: CASSSQGLRAFF
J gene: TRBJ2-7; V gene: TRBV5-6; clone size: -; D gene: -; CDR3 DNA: TGTGCCAGCAGCTTGGACAGGAGTCAACAGCAGTACTTC; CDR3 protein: CASSLDRSQQQYF
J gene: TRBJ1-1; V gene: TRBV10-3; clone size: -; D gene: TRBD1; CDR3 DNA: TGTGCCATCCAATCGGGACAGGGGGCTACTGAAGCTTTCTTT; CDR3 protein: CAIQSGQGATEAFF
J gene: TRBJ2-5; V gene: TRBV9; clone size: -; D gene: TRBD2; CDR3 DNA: TGTGCCAGCAGCGTAGGAGCGGGAGGGGGCAGGGAGACCCAGTACTTC; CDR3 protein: CASSVGAGGGRETQYF
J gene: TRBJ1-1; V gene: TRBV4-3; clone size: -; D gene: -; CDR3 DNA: TGCGCCAGCAGCCAAGATCGCGGGGCGCCCACTGAAGCTTTCTTT; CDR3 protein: CASSQDRGAPTEAFF
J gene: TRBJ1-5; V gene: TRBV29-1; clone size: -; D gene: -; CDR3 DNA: TGCAGCGTGAGACAAAATAGCAATCAGCCCCAGCATTTT; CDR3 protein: CSVRQNSNQPQHF
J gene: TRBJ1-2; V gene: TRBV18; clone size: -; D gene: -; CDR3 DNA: TGTGCCAGCTCCAGAACGAATTCTAACTATGGCTACACCTTC; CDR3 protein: CASSRTNSNYGYTF
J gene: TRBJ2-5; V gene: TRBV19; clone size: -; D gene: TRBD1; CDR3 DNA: TGTGCCAGTAATCGCAGGGGGCCACAAGAGACCCAGTACTTC; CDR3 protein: CASNRRGPQETQYF
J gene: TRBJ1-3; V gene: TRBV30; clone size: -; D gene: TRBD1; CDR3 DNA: TGTGCCTGGGACCGCCCCGGGACAGCGGGCTCTGGAAACACCATATATTTT; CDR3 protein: CAWDRPGTAGSGNTIYF
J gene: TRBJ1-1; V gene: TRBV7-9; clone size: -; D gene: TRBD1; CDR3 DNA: TGTGCCAGCAGCTTCGGGGGGACAGGGGGCGACACTGAAGCTTTCTTT; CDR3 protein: CASSFGGTGGDTEAFF
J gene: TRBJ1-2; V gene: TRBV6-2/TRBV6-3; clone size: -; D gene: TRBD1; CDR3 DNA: TGTGCCAGCAGTTACCCCCGGACAGGGACTGTGAGGAACTATGGCTACACCTTC; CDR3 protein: CASSYPRTGTVRNYGYTF
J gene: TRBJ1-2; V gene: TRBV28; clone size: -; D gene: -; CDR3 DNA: TGTGCCAGCAGGTCCGGGACAAGTCCTATCTATGGCTACACCTTC; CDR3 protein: CASRSGTSPIYGYTF
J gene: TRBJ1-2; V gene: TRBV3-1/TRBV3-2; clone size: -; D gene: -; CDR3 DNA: TGTGCCAGCAGCCAAGATGTCGGGGAAGGCGTCCGCTACACCTTC; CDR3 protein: CASSQDVGEGVRYTF
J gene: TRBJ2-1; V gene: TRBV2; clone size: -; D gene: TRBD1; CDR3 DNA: TGTGCCAGCACCCCAAAGGCAGGGGGCTCCTACAATGAGCAGTTCTTC; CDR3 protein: CASTPKAGGSYNEQFF
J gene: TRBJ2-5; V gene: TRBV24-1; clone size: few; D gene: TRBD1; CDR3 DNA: TGTGCCACCAGTGATTTAGGGGGACAGGGCCAACTGCGAGAGACCCAGTACTTC; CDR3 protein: CATSDLGGQGQLRETQYF
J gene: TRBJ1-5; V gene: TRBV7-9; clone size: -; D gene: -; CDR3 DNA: TGTGCCAGCAGCTTAGCGACGGCAGGGTATCAGCCCCAGCATTTT; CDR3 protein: CASSLATAGYQPQHF
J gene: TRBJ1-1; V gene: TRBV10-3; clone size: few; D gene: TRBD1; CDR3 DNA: TGTGCCATCAGTGAGTCGCAGGGGGCAGCGAACACTGAAGCTTTCTTT; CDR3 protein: CAISESQGAANTEAFF
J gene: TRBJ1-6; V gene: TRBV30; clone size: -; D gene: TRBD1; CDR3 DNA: TGTGCCTGGATGGGACAGCCTAATTCACCCCTCCACTTT; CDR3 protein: CAWMGQPNSPLHF
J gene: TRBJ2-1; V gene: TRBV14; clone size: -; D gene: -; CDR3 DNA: TGTGCCAGCAGCCAGGGGGCGTGGAGGGAGCAGTTCTTC; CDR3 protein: CASSQGAWREQFF
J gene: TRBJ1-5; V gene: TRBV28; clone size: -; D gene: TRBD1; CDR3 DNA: TGTGCCAGCAGAATACAGGGGTTTCAGCCCCAGCATTTT; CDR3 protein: CASRIQGFQPQHF
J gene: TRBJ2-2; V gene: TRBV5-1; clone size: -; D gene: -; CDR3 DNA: TGCGCCAGCAGACGAGGCAGGGAGAACACCGGGGAGCTGTTTTTT; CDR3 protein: CASRRGRENTGELFF
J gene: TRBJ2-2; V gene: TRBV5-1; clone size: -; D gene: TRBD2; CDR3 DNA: TGCGCCAGCAGCACCGCTAGCGGGAGTTTCGTAACCGGGGAGCTGTTTTTT; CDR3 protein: CASSTASGSFVTGELFF
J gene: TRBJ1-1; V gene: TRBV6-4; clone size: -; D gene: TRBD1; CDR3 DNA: TGTGCCAGCAGGACAGGGGGCAGGCGTACTGAAGCTTTCTTT; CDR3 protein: CASRTGGRRTEAFF
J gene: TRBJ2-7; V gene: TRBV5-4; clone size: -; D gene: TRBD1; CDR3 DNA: TGTGCCAGCACCCAATCCCCGGGACAGGGAAGCGGGCAGTACTTC; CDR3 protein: CASTQSPGQGSGQYF
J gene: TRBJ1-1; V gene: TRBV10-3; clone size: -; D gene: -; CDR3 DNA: TGTGCCATCAGTGAGAATGGTGGCGGCTCTGAAGCTTTCTTT; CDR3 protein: CAISENGGGSEAFF
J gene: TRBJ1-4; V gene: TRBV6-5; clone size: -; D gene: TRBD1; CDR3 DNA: TGTGCCAGCAGTTACTCGGGACAGGGTGAAAAACTGTTTTTT; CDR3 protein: CASSYSGQGEKLFF
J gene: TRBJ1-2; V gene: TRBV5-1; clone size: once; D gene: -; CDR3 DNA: TGCGCCAGCAGCTTGGGGTCTTCGGACTATGGCTACACCTTC; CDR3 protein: CASSLGSSDYGYTF
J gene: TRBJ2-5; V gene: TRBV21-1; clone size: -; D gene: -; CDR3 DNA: TGTGCCAGCAGCAAAGATTTTGAACGAAAACAGGGTTCCCAAGAGACCCAGTACTTC; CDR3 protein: CASSKDFERKQGSQETQYF
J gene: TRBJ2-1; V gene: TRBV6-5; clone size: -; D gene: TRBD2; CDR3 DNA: TGTGCCAGCAGTTACTTCGGGAGGGCCACTGAGCAGTTCTTC; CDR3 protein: CASSYFGRATEQFF
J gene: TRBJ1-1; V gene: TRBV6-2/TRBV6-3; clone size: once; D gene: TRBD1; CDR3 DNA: TGTGCCAGCAGTTACCGAGGTCGCCTAGGGGGCGCGAACACTGAAGCTTTCTTT; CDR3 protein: CASSYRGRLGGANTEAFF
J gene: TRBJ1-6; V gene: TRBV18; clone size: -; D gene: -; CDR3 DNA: TGTGCCAGCTCGGTCGACAGGAATAATTCACCCCTCCACTTT; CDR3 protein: CASSVDRNNSPLHF
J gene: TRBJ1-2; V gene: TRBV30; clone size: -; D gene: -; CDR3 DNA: TGTGCCTTAACGTCGACGGGGGCTAACTATGGCTACACCTTC; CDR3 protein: CALTSTGANYGYTF
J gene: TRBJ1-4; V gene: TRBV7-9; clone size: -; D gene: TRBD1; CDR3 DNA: TGTGCCAGCAGCAGGACAGGGGCGGTTGAAAAACTGTTTTTT; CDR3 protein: CASSRTGAVEKLFF